The rows below give T cell receptor beta chains drawn from one sample of a study of T cells in Graves' hyperthyroidism and ophthalmopathy. TCRdb recomputed calls from the multiplex PCR reads with MiXCR, one row per CDR3 protein. In the table there are fewer than 450,000 distinct CDR3 sequences, about 16% of which are singletons. The sequencing input was blood. These receptors all come from a woman aged 55-69 years with Graves' ophthalmopathy. CDR3s include the opening cysteine and the closing phenylalanine or tryptophan. The order of the fields is J gene, V gene, clone size, CDR3 protein. Clone size is shown for a subset of rows, as once, few, many or a class of expanded clone.

TRBJ2-1,TRBV20-1,many,CSARSSGSIAYNEQFF
TRBJ1-1,TRBV5-1,many,CASSLGVANTEAFF
TRBJ1-1,TRBV6-1,NA,CASSVLGTGNTEAFF
TRBJ2-7,TRBV11-2,many,CASSLERVGEQYF
TRBJ2-1,TRBV5-1,many,CASSLTGRNHNEQFF
TRBJ2-1,TRBV9,once,CASSVAGQGLSNEQFF
TRBJ2-4,TRBV6-1,NA,CATGVGTGGQWAKNIQYF
TRBJ2-3,TRBV6-1,many,CASGSGRADTQYF
TRBJ1-2,TRBV7-2,few,CASSSRQGFGYTF
TRBJ2-1,TRBV7-2,NA,CASSWTSGTNNEQFF
TRBJ2-1,TRBV4-1,NA,CASSRPRSGSGHEQFF
TRBJ1-2,TRBV12-3/TRBV12-4,few,CASRAGTGVGYTF
TRBJ2-7,TRBV2,NA,CASSEGVVRDRSSYEQYF
TRBJ2-3,TRBV6-1,NA,CATSRERGTDTQYF
TRBJ2-1,TRBV11-2,many,CASSSEKNEQFF
TRBJ2-2,TRBV7-9,many,CASSLPRSGTGELFF
TRBJ2-1,TRBV15,NA,CATGRDRAHNEQFF
TRBJ2-2,TRBV12-3/TRBV12-4,many,CASSATGANTGELFF
TRBJ1-4,TRBV28,NA,CASSSESGLTTNEKLFF
TRBJ1-2,TRBV6-1,NA,CASTSTDLYGYTF
TRBJ2-7,TRBV7-9,many,CASSLAQGGAQIYEQYF
TRBJ1-5,TRBV12-3/TRBV12-4,few,CASRAWEGNQPQHF
TRBJ2-7,TRBV27,many,CASSLQAGGGTYEQYF
TRBJ2-2,TRBV5-1,many,CASSPGQGASGELFF
TRBJ2-1,TRBV2,few,CASTRTGKYNEQFF
TRBJ2-1,TRBV12-3/TRBV12-4,many,CASSLFGEQFF
TRBJ2-7,TRBV6-4,NA,CASSLDSRYEQYF
TRBJ2-1,TRBV10-2,many,CASRDITSRSYNEQFF